This T cell receptor beta chain was found in a study of T-cell reconstitution after alpha-beta-depleted transplantation in children. The library targeted TCRbeta and was prepared with unique molecular identifiers. TCRdb called the PCR reads again in MiXCR, with one record for every CDR3 protein. The data show almost 500,000 distinct CDR3 sequences, roughly a tenth seen once. CDR3 length: 12 residues. Germline V lookup: CDR1 DFQATT, CDR2 SNEGSKA (reference sequence). V shed 5 bases and J shed 4 bases, with 10 bases lying between them. The clonotype was recovered from a child younger than 10 with inherited bone marrow failure, due to receive a stem cell transplant. The chain couples TRBV20-1 to TRBJ2-3; D ambiguous. The specimen was PBMCs, collected before TCRalphabeta/CD19-depleted stem cell transplant. CDR3: CSAGRQADTQYF. Written as DNA, the CDR3 is TGCAGTGCTGGGCGGCAGGCAGATACGCAGTATTTT.